This T cell receptor beta chain appears in the sequencing data of a study of blood T cell repertoires in COVID-19. The CDR3 extends over 13 amino acids. The ends were cut back, 5 bases at V and 4 bases at J, with 9 bases in the middle. Per germline, CDR1 MGHDK and CDR2 SYGVNS. Assay used: immunoSEQ multiplex PCR; TCRdb lists only in-frame clones, some missing. In the table there are about 110,000 clones, 75% to 90% of which are singletons. This clone was detected only once. Sequences were obtained from peripheral blood. The TCR sequence derives from a woman in her fifties or sixties with acute or convalescent COVID-19. V and J are TRBV25-1 and TRBJ1-5; tentatively, D is TRBD1 (5 bases). CDR3 sequence: CASSPGGNQPQHF. For the CDR3, the DNA is TGTGCCAGCAGTCCGGGGGGGAATCAGCCCCAGCATTTT.